These T cell receptor beta chains were read from a single sample in a study of blood T cell repertoires in COVID-19. Measured with immunoSEQ multiplex PCR; TCRdb has only the in-frame clones, and not every one. Found here are roughly 190,000 clones, 94% of them singletons; the top ten hold about 0.76%. Source material: peripheral blood. Source of these receptors: a man aged 25-45 years with COVID-19, enrolled during active disease. The CDR3 runs from the conserved cysteine through the conserved F or W. The D gene is left open where the match is weak. Expanded clones are given a class, and other clones once, few, many or no size at all.

d_call: TRBD1; v_call: TRBV13; clone_size: .; j_call: TRBJ2-5; cdr3_aa: CATERGQGATETQYF; cdr3_nt: TGTGCCACGGAGAGGGGACAGGGGGCAACAGAGACCCAGTACTTC
d_call: TRBD2; v_call: TRBV6-5; clone_size: .; j_call: TRBJ2-7; cdr3_aa: CASASGLAGNYVQYF; cdr3_nt: TGTGCCAGCGCCTCCGGACTAGCGGGGAACTACGTGCAGTACTTC
d_call: .; v_call: TRBV6-6; clone_size: .; j_call: TRBJ1-6; cdr3_aa: CASSLDGSSYNSPLHF; cdr3_nt: TGTGCCAGCAGCCTAGACGGGAGCTCCTATAATTCACCCCTCCACTTT
d_call: .; v_call: TRBV6-5; clone_size: .; j_call: TRBJ2-3; cdr3_aa: CASTPEDTHTDTQYF; cdr3_nt: TGTGCCAGCACCCCAGAGGACACTCACACAGATACGCAGTATTTT
d_call: .; v_call: TRBV12-5; clone_size: .; j_call: TRBJ2-5; cdr3_aa: CASGLVAEGETQYF; cdr3_nt: TGTGCTAGTGGTTTGGTAGCGGAGGGGGAGACCCAGTACTTC
d_call: TRBD1; v_call: TRBV7-2; clone_size: .; j_call: TRBJ2-4; cdr3_aa: CASSLRALKGQFANIQYF; cdr3_nt: TGTGCCAGCAGCTTAAGGGCACTTAAGGGACAGTTTGCGAACATTCAGTACTTC
d_call: TRBD2; v_call: TRBV11-2; clone_size: once; j_call: TRBJ2-5; cdr3_aa: CASSILAGMGETQYF; cdr3_nt: TGTGCCAGCAGCATCTTAGCGGGGATGGGAGAGACCCAGTACTTC
d_call: .; v_call: TRBV30; clone_size: once; j_call: TRBJ1-2; cdr3_aa: CAWSGTARYTF; cdr3_nt: TGTGCCTGGAGTGGAACAGCTCGCTACACCTTC
d_call: .; v_call: TRBV2; clone_size: .; j_call: TRBJ1-2; cdr3_aa: CASSDRGDYGYTF; cdr3_nt: TGTGCCAGCAGTGACCGGGGAGACTATGGCTACACCTTC
d_call: .; v_call: TRBV27; clone_size: .; j_call: TRBJ2-7; cdr3_aa: CASSPGTSHYEQYF; cdr3_nt: TGTGCCAGCAGTCCGGGGACATCCCACTACGAGCAGTACTTC
d_call: TRBD2; v_call: TRBV7-3; clone_size: .; j_call: TRBJ2-1; cdr3_aa: CASRDGTSGGNEQFF; cdr3_nt: TGTGCCAGCAGGGACGGGACTAGCGGGGGGAATGAGCAGTTCTTC
d_call: .; v_call: TRBV6-5; clone_size: .; j_call: TRBJ1-1; cdr3_aa: CASRGGTEAFF; cdr3_nt: TGTGCCAGCAGGGGGGGCACTGAAGCTTTCTTT
d_call: .; v_call: TRBV7-9; clone_size: .; j_call: TRBJ2-7; cdr3_aa: CASSLNSAGVDEQYF; cdr3_nt: TGTGCCAGCAGCTTAAATTCGGCAGGGGTGGACGAGCAGTACTTC
d_call: TRBD2; v_call: TRBV7-3; clone_size: .; j_call: TRBJ2-5; cdr3_aa: CASSLGPRTSGTETQYF; cdr3_nt: TGTGCCAGCAGCTTGGGGCCGCGGACTAGCGGGACAGAGACCCAGTACTTC
d_call: TRBD1; v_call: TRBV7-9; clone_size: once; j_call: TRBJ1-1; cdr3_aa: CASSDRDRENMNTEAFF; cdr3_nt: TGTGCCAGCAGCGACCGGGACAGGGAAAATATGAACACTGAAGCTTTCTTT
d_call: .; v_call: TRBV7-3; clone_size: few; j_call: TRBJ1-1; cdr3_aa: CASSPTVTGVTEAFF; cdr3_nt: TGTGCCAGCAGCCCAACCGTCACGGGGGTCACTGAAGCTTTCTTT
d_call: TRBD1; v_call: TRBV2; clone_size: .; j_call: TRBJ2-4; cdr3_aa: CASTPDRGPIAKNIQYF; cdr3_nt: TGTGCCAGCACCCCGGACAGGGGGCCAATAGCCAAAAACATTCAGTACTTC
d_call: TRBD1; v_call: TRBV19; clone_size: .; j_call: TRBJ1-5; cdr3_aa: CASSSERGTGALNQPQHF; cdr3_nt: TGTGCCAGTAGTTCCGAGAGAGGGACAGGAGCCTTAAATCAGCCCCAGCATTTT
d_call: TRBD2; v_call: TRBV10-1; clone_size: .; j_call: TRBJ2-1; cdr3_aa: CASSEFTSGGYNEQFF; cdr3_nt: TGCGCCAGCAGTGAGTTCACCAGCGGGGGTTACAATGAGCAGTTCTTC
d_call: .; v_call: TRBV6-5; clone_size: .; j_call: TRBJ2-3; cdr3_aa: CASWRLSTDTQYF; cdr3_nt: TGTGCCAGCTGGAGGTTAAGCACAGATACGCAGTATTTT
d_call: TRBD2; v_call: TRBV6-5; clone_size: once; j_call: TRBJ2-7; cdr3_aa: CASSLRTSAYEQYF; cdr3_nt: TGTGCCAGCAGTTTAAGGACTAGCGCGTACGAGCAGTACTTC
d_call: TRBD1; v_call: TRBV15; clone_size: .; j_call: TRBJ1-2; cdr3_aa: CATRGTEYGYTF; cdr3_nt: TGTGCCACCAGAGGGACAGAGTATGGCTACACCTTC
d_call: .; v_call: TRBV2; clone_size: .; j_call: TRBJ1-5; cdr3_aa: CASSQTRDSYQPQHF; cdr3_nt: TGTGCCAGCAGCCAGACTCGCGACAGCTATCAGCCCCAGCATTTT
d_call: .; v_call: TRBV7-3; clone_size: .; j_call: TRBJ2-3; cdr3_aa: CASSSSTSADTQYF; cdr3_nt: TGTGCCAGCAGCTCCTCTACTAGTGCAGATACGCAGTATTTT
d_call: .; v_call: TRBV24-1; clone_size: .; j_call: TRBJ1-4; cdr3_aa: CATSDAGGKLFF; cdr3_nt: TGTGCCACCAGTGATGCAGGAGGGAAACTGTTTTTT
d_call: TRBD2; v_call: TRBV5-4; clone_size: .; j_call: TRBJ2-1; cdr3_aa: CASSSSGGATYNEQFF; cdr3_nt: TGTGCCAGCAGCTCCTCGGGGGGGGCCACCTACAATGAGCAGTTCTTC
d_call: TRBD1; v_call: TRBV5-6; clone_size: .; j_call: TRBJ1-3; cdr3_aa: CASSVQTGISGNTIYF; cdr3_nt: TGTGCCAGCAGCGTACAGACAGGGATCTCTGGAAACACCATATATTTT
d_call: TRBD2; v_call: TRBV4-1; clone_size: .; j_call: TRBJ2-5; cdr3_aa: CASSPRTSSHPQETQYF; cdr3_nt: TGCGCCAGCAGCCCCAGGACTAGTTCACATCCCCAAGAGACCCAGTACTTC